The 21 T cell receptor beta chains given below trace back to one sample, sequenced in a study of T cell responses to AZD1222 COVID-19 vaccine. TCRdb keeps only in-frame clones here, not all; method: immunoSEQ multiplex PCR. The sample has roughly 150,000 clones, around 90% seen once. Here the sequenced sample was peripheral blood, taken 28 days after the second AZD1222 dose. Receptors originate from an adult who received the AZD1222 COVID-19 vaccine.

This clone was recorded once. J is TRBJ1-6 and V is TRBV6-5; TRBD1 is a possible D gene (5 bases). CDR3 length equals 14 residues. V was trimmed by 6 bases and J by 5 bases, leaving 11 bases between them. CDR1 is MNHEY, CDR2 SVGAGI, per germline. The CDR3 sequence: CASRYDRNNSPLHF. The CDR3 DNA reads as TGTGCCAGCAGATACGACAGAAATAATTCACCCCTCCACTTT.

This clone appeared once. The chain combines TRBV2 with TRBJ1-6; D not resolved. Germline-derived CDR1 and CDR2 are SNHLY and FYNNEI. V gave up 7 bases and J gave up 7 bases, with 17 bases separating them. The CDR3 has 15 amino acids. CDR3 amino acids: CASTFGGNWNSPLHF. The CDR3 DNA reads TGTGCCAGCACTTTTGGAGGGAATTGGAATTCACCCCTCCACTTT.

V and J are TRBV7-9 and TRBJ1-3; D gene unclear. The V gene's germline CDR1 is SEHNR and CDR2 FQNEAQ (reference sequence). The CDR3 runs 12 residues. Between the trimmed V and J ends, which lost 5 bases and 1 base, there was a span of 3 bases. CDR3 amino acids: CASSPSGNTIYF. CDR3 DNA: TGTGCCAGCAGCCCATCTGGAAACACCATATATTTT. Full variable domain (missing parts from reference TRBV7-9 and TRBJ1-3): DTGVSQNPRHKITKRGQNVTFRCDPISEHNRLYWYRQTLGQGPEFLTYFQNEAQLEKSRLLSDRFSAERPKGSFSTLEIQRTEQGDSAMYLCASSPSGNTIYFGEGSWLTVV.

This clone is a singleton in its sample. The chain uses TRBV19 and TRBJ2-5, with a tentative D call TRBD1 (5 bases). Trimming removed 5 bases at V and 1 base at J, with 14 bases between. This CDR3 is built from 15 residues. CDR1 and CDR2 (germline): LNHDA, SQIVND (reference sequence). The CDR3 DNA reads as TGTGCCAGTAGTCCGCTAACAGGTTTCCAAGAGACCCAGTACTTC. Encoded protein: CASSPLTGFQETQYF.

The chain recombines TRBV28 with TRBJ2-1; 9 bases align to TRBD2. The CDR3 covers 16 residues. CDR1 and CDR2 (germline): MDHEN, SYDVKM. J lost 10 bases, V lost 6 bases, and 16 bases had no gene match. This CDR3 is CASSPRGAGGPSEQFF. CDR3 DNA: TGTGCCAGCAGCCCCCGGGGGGCGGGAGGGCCAAGCGAGCAGTTCTTC. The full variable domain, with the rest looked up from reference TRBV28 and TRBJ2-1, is DVKVTQSSRYLVKRTGEKVFLECVQDMDHENMFWYRQDPGLGLRLIYFSYDVKMKEKGDIPEGYSVSREKKERFSLILESASTNQTSMYLCASSPRGAGGPSEQFFGPGTRLTVL.

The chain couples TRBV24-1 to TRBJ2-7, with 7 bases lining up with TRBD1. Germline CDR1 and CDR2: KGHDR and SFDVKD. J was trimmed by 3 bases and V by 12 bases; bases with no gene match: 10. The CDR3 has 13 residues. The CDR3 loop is CAPWDRVVYEQYF. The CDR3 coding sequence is TGTGCCCCCTGGGACAGAGTAGTCTACGAGCAGTACTTC.

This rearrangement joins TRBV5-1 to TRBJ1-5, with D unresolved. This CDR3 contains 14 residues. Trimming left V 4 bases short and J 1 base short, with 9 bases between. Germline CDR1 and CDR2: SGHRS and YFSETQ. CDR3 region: CASSGGLSNQPQHF. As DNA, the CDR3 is TGCGCCAGCAGCGGAGGGTTAAGCAATCAGCCCCAGCATTTT.

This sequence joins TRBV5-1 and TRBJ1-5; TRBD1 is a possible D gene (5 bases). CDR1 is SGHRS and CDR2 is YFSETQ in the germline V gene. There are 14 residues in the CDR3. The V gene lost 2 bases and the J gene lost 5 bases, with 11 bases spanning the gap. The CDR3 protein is CASSFAGSHQPQHF. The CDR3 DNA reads TGCGCCAGCAGCTTTGCAGGGAGCCATCAGCCCCAGCATTTT. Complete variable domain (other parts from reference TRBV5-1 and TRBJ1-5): KAGVTQTPRYLIKTRGQQVTLSCSPISGHRSVSWYQQTPGQGLQFLFEYFSETQRNKGNFPGRFSGRQFSNSRSEMNVSTLELGDSALYLCASSFAGSHQPQHFGDGTRLSIL.

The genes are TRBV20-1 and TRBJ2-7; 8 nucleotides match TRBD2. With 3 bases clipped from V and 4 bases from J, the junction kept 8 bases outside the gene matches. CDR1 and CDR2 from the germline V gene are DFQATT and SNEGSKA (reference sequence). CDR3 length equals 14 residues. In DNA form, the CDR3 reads TGCAGTGCTAGTCTGCTAGCGGGTGATTACGAGCAGTACTTC. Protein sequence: CSASLLAGDYEQYF.

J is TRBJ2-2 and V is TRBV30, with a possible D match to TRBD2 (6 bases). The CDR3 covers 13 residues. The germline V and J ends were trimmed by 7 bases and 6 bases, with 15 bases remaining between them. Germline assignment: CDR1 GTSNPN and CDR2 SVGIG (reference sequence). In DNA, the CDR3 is TGTGCCTTGGGTGGGGGAGGCCCCGGGGAGCTGTTTTTT. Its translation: CALGGGGPGELFF.

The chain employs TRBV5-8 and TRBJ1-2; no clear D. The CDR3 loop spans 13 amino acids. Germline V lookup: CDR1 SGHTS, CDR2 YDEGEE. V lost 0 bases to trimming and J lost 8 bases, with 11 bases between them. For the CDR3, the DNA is TGTGCCAGCAGCTTGGCGGACTCAAGGGGCTACACCTTC. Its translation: CASSLADSRGYTF.

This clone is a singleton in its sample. The CDR3 sequence is CASSLGTGSGGGRNQPQHF. The DNA for the CDR3 is TGTGCCAGCAGCTTAGGAACCGGGTCGGGGGGCGGTCGCAATCAGCCCCAGCATTTT. The gene calls are TRBV7-2 and TRBJ1-5; weak D call: TRBD1 (6 bases). Germline V gene lookup returns CDR1 SGHTA and CDR2 FQGNSA. The length of the CDR3 is 19 residues. Trimming left V 1 base short and J 2 bases short, with 21 bases between.

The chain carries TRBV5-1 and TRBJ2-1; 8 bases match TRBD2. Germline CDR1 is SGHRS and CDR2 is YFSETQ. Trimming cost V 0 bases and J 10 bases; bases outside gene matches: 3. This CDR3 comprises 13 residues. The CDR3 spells CASSLEGGGEQFF. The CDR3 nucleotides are TGCGCCAGCAGCTTGGAAGGCGGGGGGGAGCAGTTCTTC.

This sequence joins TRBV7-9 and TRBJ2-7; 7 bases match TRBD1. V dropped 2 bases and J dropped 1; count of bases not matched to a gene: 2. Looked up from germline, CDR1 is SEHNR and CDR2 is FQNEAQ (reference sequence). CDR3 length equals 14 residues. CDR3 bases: TGTGCCAGCAGCTTATCCAGGGGGTCCTACGAGCAGTACTTC. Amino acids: CASSLSRGSYEQYF.

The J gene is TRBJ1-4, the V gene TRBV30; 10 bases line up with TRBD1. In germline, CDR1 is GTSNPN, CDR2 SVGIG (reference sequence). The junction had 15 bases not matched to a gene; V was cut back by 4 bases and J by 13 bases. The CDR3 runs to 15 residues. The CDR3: CAWTIRDRGPPRLFF. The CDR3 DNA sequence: TGTGCCTGGACCATCCGGGACAGGGGTCCTCCAAGACTGTTTTTT.

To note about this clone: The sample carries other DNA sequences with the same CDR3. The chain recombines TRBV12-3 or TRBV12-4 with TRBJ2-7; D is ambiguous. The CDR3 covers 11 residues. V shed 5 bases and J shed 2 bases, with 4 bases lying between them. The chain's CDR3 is CASSPAYEQYF. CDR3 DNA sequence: TGTGCCAGCAGTCCCGCCTACGAGCAGTACTTC.

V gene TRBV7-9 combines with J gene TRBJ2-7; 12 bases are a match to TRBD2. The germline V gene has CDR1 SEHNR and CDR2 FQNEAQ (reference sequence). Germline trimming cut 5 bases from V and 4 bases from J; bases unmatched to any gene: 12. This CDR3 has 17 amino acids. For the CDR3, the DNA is TGTGCCAGCAGCATGCAAATCCCTAGCGGGAGGGTGTACGAGCAGTACTTC. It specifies CASSMQIPSGRVYEQYF.

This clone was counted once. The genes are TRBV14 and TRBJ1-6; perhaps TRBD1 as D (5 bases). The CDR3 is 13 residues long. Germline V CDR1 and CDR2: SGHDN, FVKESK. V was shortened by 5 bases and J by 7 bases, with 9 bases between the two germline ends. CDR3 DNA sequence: TGTGCCAGCAGCGGGGCTGCCAATTCACCCCTCCACTTT. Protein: CASSGAANSPLHF.

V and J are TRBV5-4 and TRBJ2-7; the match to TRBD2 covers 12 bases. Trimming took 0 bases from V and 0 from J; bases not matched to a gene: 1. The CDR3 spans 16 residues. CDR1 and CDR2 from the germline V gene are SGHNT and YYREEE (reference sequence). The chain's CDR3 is CASSLGGLAGSYEQYF. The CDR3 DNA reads TGTGCCAGCAGCTTGGGGGGACTAGCGGGCTCCTACGAGCAGTACTTC. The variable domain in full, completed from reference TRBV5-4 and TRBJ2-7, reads ETGVTQSPTHLIKTRGQQVTLRCSSQSGHNTVSWYQQALGQGPQFIFQYYREEENGRGNFPPRFSGLQFPNYSSELNVNALELDDSALYLCASSLGGLAGSYEQYFGPGTRLTVT.

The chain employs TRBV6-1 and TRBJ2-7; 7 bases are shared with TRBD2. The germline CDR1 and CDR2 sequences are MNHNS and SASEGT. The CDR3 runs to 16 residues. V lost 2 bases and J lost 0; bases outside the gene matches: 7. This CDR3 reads CASSEWGAGSSYEQYF. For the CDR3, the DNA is TGTGCCAGCAGTGAATGGGGAGCGGGGAGCTCCTACGAGCAGTACTTC.

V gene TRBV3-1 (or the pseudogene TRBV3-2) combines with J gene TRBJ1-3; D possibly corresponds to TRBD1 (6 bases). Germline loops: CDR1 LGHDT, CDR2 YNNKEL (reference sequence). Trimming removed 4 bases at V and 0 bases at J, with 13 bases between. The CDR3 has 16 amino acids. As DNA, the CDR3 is TGTGCCAGCAGCCGGGGGGCCGTAAGCTCTGGAAACACCATATATTTT. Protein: CASSRGAVSSGNTIYF.